This T cell receptor (beta chain) was captured by sequencing in a study of a mutant IDH1 vaccine in newly diagnosed glioma. Overall study: The study started vaccination 4-6 weeks after radiotherapy alone, or with temozolomide cycles.

As to time point: week 47, end of study. In the vaccine, a single dose held 300 ug of the mutant IDH1 20-mer peptide, along with topical imiquimod. Profiling relied on immunoSEQ multiplex PCR, and the TCRdb table lists in-frame clones only, not all of them. Here the sample spans around 65,000 clones, roughly four fifths being singletons. As for this clone: What it recognizes is unknown.

The receptor comes from a man aged 25-45 years with glioma. The sample in question was PBMCs, obtained from a glioma patient whose treatment included an IDH1 peptide vaccine.

The chain's CDR3 is CASRQSDRGSNEQYF. As DNA, the CDR3 is TGTGCCAGCAGACAAAGCGACAGGGGAAGCAACGAGCAGTACTTC. The gene calls are TRBV7-9 and TRBJ2-7; TRBD1 agrees at 8 bases. Germline-derived CDR1 and CDR2 are SEHNR and FQNEAQ (reference sequence). This CDR3 is built from 15 residues. V shed 6 bases and J 5 bases; nucleotides not matched to a gene: 12.